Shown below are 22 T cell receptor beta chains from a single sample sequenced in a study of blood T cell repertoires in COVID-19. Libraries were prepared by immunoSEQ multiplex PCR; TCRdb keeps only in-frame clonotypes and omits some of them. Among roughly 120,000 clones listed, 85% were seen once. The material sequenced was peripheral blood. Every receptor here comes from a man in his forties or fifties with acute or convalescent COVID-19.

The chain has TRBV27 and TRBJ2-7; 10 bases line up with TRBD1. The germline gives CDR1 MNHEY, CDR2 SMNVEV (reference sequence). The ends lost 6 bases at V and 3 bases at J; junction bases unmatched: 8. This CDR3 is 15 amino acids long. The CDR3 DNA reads TGTGCCAGCAGCTTTATTAGGACAGGGGGCTACGAGCAGTACTTC. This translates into CASSFIRTGGYEQYF.

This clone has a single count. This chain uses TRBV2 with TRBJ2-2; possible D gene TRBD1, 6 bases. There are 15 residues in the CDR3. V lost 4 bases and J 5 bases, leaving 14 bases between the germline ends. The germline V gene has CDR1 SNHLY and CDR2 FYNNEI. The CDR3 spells CASSGAGGKTGELFF. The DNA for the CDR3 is TGTGCCAGCAGTGGGGCTGGGGGCAAGACCGGGGAGCTGTTTTTT.

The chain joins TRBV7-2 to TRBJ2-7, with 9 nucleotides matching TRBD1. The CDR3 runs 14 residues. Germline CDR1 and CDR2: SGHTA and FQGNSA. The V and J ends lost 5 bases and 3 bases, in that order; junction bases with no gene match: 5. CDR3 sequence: CASSPQGASYEQYF. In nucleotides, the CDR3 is TGTGCCAGCAGCCCACAGGGGGCGAGCTACGAGCAGTACTTC.

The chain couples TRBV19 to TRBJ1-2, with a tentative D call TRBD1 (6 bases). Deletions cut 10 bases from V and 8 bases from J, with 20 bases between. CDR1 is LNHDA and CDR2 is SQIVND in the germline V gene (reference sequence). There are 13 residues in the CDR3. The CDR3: CATSRTEYDGYTF. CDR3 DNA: TGTGCCACCTCGAGGACAGAGTATGACGGCTACACCTTC.

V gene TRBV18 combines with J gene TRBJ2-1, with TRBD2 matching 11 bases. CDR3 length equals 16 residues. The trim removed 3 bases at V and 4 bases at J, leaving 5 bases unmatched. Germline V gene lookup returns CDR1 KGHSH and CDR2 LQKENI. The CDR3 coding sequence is TGTGCCAGCTCACCGGCTAGCGGGGGGCTGTACAATGAGCAGTTCTTC. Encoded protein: CASSPASGGLYNEQFF.

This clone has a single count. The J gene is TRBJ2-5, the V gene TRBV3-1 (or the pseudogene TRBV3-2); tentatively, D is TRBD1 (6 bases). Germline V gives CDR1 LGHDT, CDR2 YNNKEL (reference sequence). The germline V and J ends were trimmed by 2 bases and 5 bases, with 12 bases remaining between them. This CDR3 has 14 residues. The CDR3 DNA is TGTGCCAGCAGCCAATTTACCCAGGGGGAGACCCAGTACTTC. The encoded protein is CASSQFTQGETQYF.

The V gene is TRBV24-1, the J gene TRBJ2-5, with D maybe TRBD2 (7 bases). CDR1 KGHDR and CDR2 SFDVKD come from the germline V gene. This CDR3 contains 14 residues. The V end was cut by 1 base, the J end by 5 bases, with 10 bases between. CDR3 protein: CATSDFAGAETQYF. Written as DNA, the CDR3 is TGTGCCACCAGTGATTTCGCGGGGGCTGAGACCCAGTACTTC.

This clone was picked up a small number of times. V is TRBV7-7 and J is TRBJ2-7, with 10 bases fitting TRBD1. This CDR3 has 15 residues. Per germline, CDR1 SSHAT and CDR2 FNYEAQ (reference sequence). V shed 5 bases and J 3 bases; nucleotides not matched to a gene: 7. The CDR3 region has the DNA TGTGCCAGCAGCCCGGGCGGGACAGGGGTCTACGAGCAGTACTTC. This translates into CASSPGGTGVYEQYF.

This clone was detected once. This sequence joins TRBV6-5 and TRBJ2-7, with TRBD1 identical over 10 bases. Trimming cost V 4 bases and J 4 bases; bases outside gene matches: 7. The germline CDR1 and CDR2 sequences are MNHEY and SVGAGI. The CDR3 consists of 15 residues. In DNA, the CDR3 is TGTGCCAGCAGTTCCGGGACAGGGGAAGAATACGAGCAGTACTTC. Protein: CASSSGTGEEYEQYF.

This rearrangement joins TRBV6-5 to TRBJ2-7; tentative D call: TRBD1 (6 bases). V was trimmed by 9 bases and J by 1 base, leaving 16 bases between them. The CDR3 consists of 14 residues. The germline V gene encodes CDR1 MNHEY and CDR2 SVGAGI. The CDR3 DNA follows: TGTGCCAGTTATCAGCAGGGGCGATCCTACGAGCAGTACTTC. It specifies CASYQQGRSYEQYF.

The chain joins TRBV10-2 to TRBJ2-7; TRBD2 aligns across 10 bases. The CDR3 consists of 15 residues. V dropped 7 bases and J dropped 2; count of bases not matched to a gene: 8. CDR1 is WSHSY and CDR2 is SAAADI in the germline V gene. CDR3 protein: CASKSKRGGPYEQYF. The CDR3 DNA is TGCGCCAGCAAATCTAAGCGGGGGGGTCCCTACGAGCAGTACTTC.

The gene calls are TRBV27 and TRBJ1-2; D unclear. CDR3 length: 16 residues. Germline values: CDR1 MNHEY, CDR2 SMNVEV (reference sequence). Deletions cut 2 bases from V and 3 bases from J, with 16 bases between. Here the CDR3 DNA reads TGTGCCAGCAGTTTAAGGATTGGAGGCGAGGACTATGGCTACACCTTC. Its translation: CASSLRIGGEDYGYTF.

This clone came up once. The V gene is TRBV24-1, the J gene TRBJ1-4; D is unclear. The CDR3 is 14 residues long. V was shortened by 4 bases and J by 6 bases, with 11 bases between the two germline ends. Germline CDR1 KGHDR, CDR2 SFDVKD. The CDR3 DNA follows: TGTGCCACCAGTGAGGCAGGATGGGATGAAAAACTGTTTTTT. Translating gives CATSEAGWDEKLFF.

The CDR3 spells CASGLASGYTDTQYF. The CDR3 nucleotides read TGTGCTAGTGGTTTGGCTAGCGGCTACACAGATACGCAGTATTTT. This rearrangement joins TRBV12-5 to TRBJ2-3, with TRBD2 matching over 7 bases. This CDR3 spans 15 amino acids. Germline CDR1 is LGHNT and CDR2 is FRNRAP. J was trimmed by 2 bases and V by 1 base; bases with no gene match: 3.

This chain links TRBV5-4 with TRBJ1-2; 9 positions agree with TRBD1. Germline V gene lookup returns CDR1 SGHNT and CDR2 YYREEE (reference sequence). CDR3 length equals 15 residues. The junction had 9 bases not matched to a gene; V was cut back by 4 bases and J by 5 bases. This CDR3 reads CASSPEGTGYYGYTF. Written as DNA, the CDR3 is TGTGCCAGCAGCCCGGAAGGGACAGGGTATTATGGCTACACCTTC.

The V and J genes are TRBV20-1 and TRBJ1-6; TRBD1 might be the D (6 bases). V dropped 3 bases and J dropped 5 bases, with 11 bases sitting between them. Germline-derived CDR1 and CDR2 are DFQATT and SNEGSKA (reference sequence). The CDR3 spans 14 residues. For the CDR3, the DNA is TGCAGTGCTAGTCCACAGGGCAATAATTCACCCCTCCACTTT. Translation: CSASPQGNNSPLHF.

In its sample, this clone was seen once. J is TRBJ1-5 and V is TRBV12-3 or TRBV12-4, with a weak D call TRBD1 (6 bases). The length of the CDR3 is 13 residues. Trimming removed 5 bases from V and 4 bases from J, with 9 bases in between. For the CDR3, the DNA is TGTGCCAGCAGTCGCGGACAGAATCAGCCCCAGCATTTT. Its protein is CASSRGQNQPQHF.

CDR3 sequence reads: CAIPVRARSTDTQYF. CDR3 DNA: TGTGCCATCCCCGTGCGGGCGAGAAGCACAGATACGCAGTATTTT. J is TRBJ2-3 and V is TRBV7-9, with a tentative D call TRBD2 (5 bases). The CDR3 spans 15 residues. Germline lookup yields CDR1 SEHNR and CDR2 FQNEAQ (reference sequence). Trimming shortened V by 10 bases and J by 0 bases, and 17 bases separated the two germline ends.

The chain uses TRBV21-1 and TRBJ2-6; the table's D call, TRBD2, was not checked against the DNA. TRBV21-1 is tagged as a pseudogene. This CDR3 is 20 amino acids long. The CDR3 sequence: CASSKALSSGGSSGANVLTF. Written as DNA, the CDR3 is TGTGCCAGCAGCAAAGCGTTATCTAGCGGGGGCTCCTCTGGGGCCAACGTCCTGACTTTC.

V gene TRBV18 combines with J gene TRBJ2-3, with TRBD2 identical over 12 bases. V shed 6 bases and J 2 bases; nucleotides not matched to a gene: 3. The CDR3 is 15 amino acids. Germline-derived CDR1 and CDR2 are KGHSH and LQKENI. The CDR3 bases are TGTGCCAGCTCCCCTAGCGGGGGGGCCACAGATACGCAGTATTTT. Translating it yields CASSPSGGATDTQYF. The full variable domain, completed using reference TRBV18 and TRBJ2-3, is NAGVMQNPRHLVRRRGQEARLRCSPMKGHSHVYWYRQLPEEGLKFMVYLQKENIIDESGMPKERFSAEFPKEGPSILRIQQVVRGDSAAYFCASSPSGGATDTQYFGPGTRLTVL.

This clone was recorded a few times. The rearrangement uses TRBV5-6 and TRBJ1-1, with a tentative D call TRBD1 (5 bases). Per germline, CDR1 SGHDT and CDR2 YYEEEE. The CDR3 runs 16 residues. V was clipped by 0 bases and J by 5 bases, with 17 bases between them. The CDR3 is CASSLEASGGVTEAFF. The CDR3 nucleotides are TGTGCCAGCAGCTTGGAGGCCTCCGGGGGGGTTACTGAAGCTTTCTTT.

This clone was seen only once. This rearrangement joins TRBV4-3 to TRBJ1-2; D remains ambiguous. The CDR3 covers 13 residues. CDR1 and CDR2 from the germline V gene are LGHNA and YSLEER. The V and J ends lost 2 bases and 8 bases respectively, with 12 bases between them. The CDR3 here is CASSQTSDLGYTF. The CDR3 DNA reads TGCGCCAGCAGCCAAACGAGTGATCTCGGCTACACCTTC.